Listed here are 21 T cell receptor beta chains from one sample, sequenced in a study of T cell changes during pregnancy in multiple sclerosis. Profiling relied on immunoSEQ multiplex PCR, and the TCRdb table lists in-frame clones only, not all of them. The top ten hold more than 1% of the sample, which has 70,000 to 100,000 clones, 90% to 95% seen once. The input for sequencing was peripheral blood, taken in the first trimester of pregnancy. These receptors were collected from a female donor with multiple sclerosis, enrolled in a pregnancy study.

This clone was seen once. V is TRBV2 and J is TRBJ2-2, with a tentative D call TRBD1 (5 bases). The CDR3 is 14 residues long. Trimming shortened V by 5 bases and J by 2 bases, and 9 bases separated the two germline ends. Germline loops: CDR1 SNHLY, CDR2 FYNNEI. In DNA, the CDR3 is TGTGCCAGCAGTTACGACAGAAACACCGGGGAGCTGTTTTTT. Residues: CASSYDRNTGELFF. The full variable domain, its missing parts supplied by reference TRBV2 and TRBJ2-2, is EPEVTQTPSHQVTQMGQEVILRCVPISNHLYFYWYRQILGQKVEFLVSFYNNEISEKSEIFDDQFSVERPDGSNFTLKIRSTKLEDSAMYFCASSYDRNTGELFFGEGSRLTVL.

This rearrangement joins TRBV2 to TRBJ2-3; D is perhaps TRBD2 (6 bases). The ends were cut back, 6 bases at V and 6 bases at J, with 10 bases in the middle. The CDR3 totals 12 residues. Germline loops: CDR1 SNHLY, CDR2 FYNNEI. CDR3 residues: CASSPGRDTQYF. CDR3 bases: TGTGCCAGCAGCCCGGGGAGGGATACGCAGTATTTT.

Points on this clone: The sample holds other DNA sequences that translate to the same CDR3. This sequence joins TRBV7-9 and TRBJ2-5; 7 positions agree with TRBD1. V lost 5 bases, J lost 2 bases, and 5 bases stayed unmatched. The CDR3 loop spans 14 amino acids. From germline, CDR1 is SEHNR and CDR2 FQNEAQ (reference sequence). This CDR3 is CASSLGTAQETQYF. The DNA of the CDR3 is TGTGCCAGCAGCCTAGGGACAGCACAAGAGACCCAGTACTTC.

The V call is TRBV7-9, the J call TRBJ1-3, with TRBD1 identical over 8 bases. There are 17 residues in the CDR3. Per germline, CDR1 SEHNR and CDR2 FQNEAQ (reference sequence). J was trimmed by 0 bases and V by 5 bases; bases with no gene match: 9. CDR3 nucleotide sequence: TGTGCCAGCAGCACAAGACAGGGGAAAGTCTCTGGAAACACCATATATTTT. The encoded protein is CASSTRQGKVSGNTIYF.

The chain has TRBV4-1 and TRBJ1-4; 8 nucleotides agree with TRBD1. The germline gives CDR1 MGHRA, CDR2 YSYEKL. The CDR3 contains 16 residues. V gave up 3 bases and J gave up 2 bases; unmatched junction bases: 5. The CDR3 nucleotides read TGCGCCAGCAGCCACGGACAGGGTTTTACTAATGAAAAACTGTTTTTT. Its protein product is CASSHGQGFTNEKLFF.

This clone came up once. This rearrangement joins TRBV2 to TRBJ2-3, with 11 bases lining up with TRBD1. The germline V gene encodes CDR1 SNHLY and CDR2 FYNNEI. CDR3 length: 15 amino acids. Losses at the gene ends were 6 bases for V and 4 bases for J; bases not matched to a gene: 6. The CDR3 DNA follows: TGTGCCAGCAGGCAGAGGACAGGGGGCGCAGATACGCAGTATTTT. As protein: CASRQRTGGADTQYF. Combining the CDR3 with reference TRBV2 and TRBJ2-3 gives the whole variable domain EPEVTQTPSHQVTQMGQEVILRCVPISNHLYFYWYRQILGQKVEFLVSFYNNEISEKSEIFDDQFSVERPDGSNFTLKIRSTKLEDSAMYFCASRQRTGGADTQYFGPGTRLTVL.

The chain employs TRBV5-6 and TRBJ2-2; possible D gene TRBD2, 5 bases. The CDR3 covers 13 residues. In germline, CDR1 is SGHDT, CDR2 YYEEEE. Trimming cost V 1 base and J 10 bases, with 11 bases left between them. The CDR3 loop reads CASSLPGSLELFF. The CDR3 DNA sequence: TGTGCCAGCAGCTTGCCGGGGTCACTGGAGCTGTTTTTT.

This rearrangement joins TRBV5-1 to TRBJ1-4; 9 bases are a match to TRBD1. Germline CDR1 is SGHRS and CDR2 is YFSETQ. Unmatched junction bases numbered 3, after V lost 4 bases and J lost 5 bases. CDR3 size: 14 residues. In DNA, the CDR3 is TGCGCCAGCAGCCTCGGACAGGGGAATGAAAAACTGTTTTTT. Its translation is CASSLGQGNEKLFF.

The chain links TRBV5-1 to TRBJ2-1; 10 bases map to TRBD1. The CDR3 length is 15 residues. CDR1 is SGHRS and CDR2 is YFSETQ in the germline V gene. V dropped 3 bases and J dropped 7; count of bases not matched to a gene: 7. CDR3 DNA: TGCGCCAGCAGCTCCGTCCCGGGACAGGGGAATGAGCAGTTCTTC. Protein: CASSSVPGQGNEQFF.

V usage is TRBV5-5 and J usage is TRBJ2-3; 8 bases align to TRBD2. CDR3 length equals 16 residues. Germline-derived CDR1 and CDR2 are SGHKS and YYEKEE (reference sequence). J was trimmed by 2 bases and V by 2 bases; bases with no gene match: 7. For the CDR3, the DNA is TGTGCCAGCAGCTTCGGAGCGGGGGCGCTCACAGATACGCAGTATTTT. Translating gives CASSFGAGALTDTQYF.

V gene TRBV28 combines with J gene TRBJ1-1, with D tentatively TRBD1 (6 bases). There are 14 residues in the CDR3. Trimming removed 8 bases from V and 6 bases from J, with 19 bases in between. Germline V CDR1 and CDR2: MDHEN, SYDVKM. CDR3 nucleotide sequence: TGTGCCAGCTCCCCCCCAGGGGCTGGCGCTGAAGCTTTCTTT. This gives the protein CASSPPGAGAEAFF.

This clone has only one observation. The chain carries TRBV9 and TRBJ2-7; D might be TRBD2 (5 bases). V was cut by 0 bases and J by 7 bases, with 11 bases left in between. The CDR3 contains 13 residues. Germline CDR1 SGDLS, CDR2 YYNGEE. The CDR3 region is CASSVAEGWEQYF. The CDR3 nucleotides read TGTGCCAGCAGCGTAGCAGAGGGTTGGGAGCAGTACTTC.

The chain carries TRBV7-3 and TRBJ2-1, with D possibly being TRBD1 (7 bases). The CDR3 loop spans 13 amino acids. CDR1 and CDR2 (germline): SGHTA, FQGTGA. The V and J ends lost 4 bases and 10 bases respectively, with 14 bases between them. CDR3 protein: CASSSRTGGEQFF. The DNA of the CDR3 is TGTGCCAGCAGCTCTCGGACAGGAGGGGAGCAGTTCTTC.

The V call is TRBV19, the J call TRBJ2-1; 16 bases map to TRBD2. Per the germline V gene, CDR1 is LNHDA and CDR2 is SQIVND (reference sequence). Germline trimming cut 10 bases from V and 4 bases from J; bases unmatched to any gene: 7. CDR3 length: 16 residues. CDR3 amino acids: CATSGTSGGAYNEQFF. The DNA of the CDR3 is TGTGCCACCTCCGGGACTAGCGGGGGGGCGTACAATGAGCAGTTCTTC.

The gene calls are TRBV5-1 and TRBJ2-2; 8 bases agree with TRBD1. Germline loops: CDR1 SGHRS, CDR2 YFSETQ. The V segment lost 2 bases and the J segment 6 bases; nucleotides outside the gene matches: 6. The CDR3 runs to 15 residues. CDR3 in amino acids: CASSFGQGAAGELFF. The CDR3 nucleotides are TGCGCCAGCAGCTTCGGACAGGGCGCGGCCGGGGAGCTGTTTTTT. Full variable domain (missing parts from reference TRBV5-1 and TRBJ2-2): KAGVTQTPRYLIKTRGQQVTLSCSPISGHRSVSWYQQTPGQGLQFLFEYFSETQRNKGNFPGRFSGRQFSNSRSEMNVSTLELGDSALYLCASSFGQGAAGELFFGEGSRLTVL.

This clone was found once. The chain employs TRBV6-1 and TRBJ2-3; 10 positions agree with TRBD2. Unmatched junction bases numbered 8, after V lost 10 bases and J lost 4 bases. Germline CDR1 reads MNHNS; CDR2 reads SASEGT. This CDR3 contains 14 residues. CDR3 protein: CATRRTSGADTQYF. The DNA for the CDR3 is TGTGCCACGAGGAGGACTAGCGGTGCAGATACGCAGTATTTT.

In its sample, this clone was seen a few times. The chain recombines TRBV25-1 with TRBJ2-1; 7 bases map to TRBD1. Germline CDR1 and CDR2: MGHDK and SYGVNS. The CDR3 covers 15 residues. V was pared by 3 bases and J by 7 bases, with 9 bases of the junction left unmatched. In DNA, the CDR3 is TGTGCCAGCAGTGAGACAGGGCGGATGGGGAATGAGCAGTTCTTC. It codes for CASSETGRMGNEQFF.

The chain employs TRBV5-1 and TRBJ1-1, with a weak D call TRBD1 (6 bases). Germline V lookup: CDR1 SGHRS, CDR2 YFSETQ. CDR3 length: 16 residues. V was clipped by 4 bases and J by 2 bases, with 18 bases between them. The CDR3 DNA is TGCGCCAGCAGCGAGGCCCGGACAGAGAGAAACACTGAAGCTTTCTTT. This sequence encodes CASSEARTERNTEAFF.

V is TRBV18 and J is TRBJ1-5; D gene uncertain. V dropped 2 bases and J dropped 1 base, with 6 bases sitting between them. The CDR3 loop spans 14 amino acids. CDR1 is KGHSH, CDR2 LQKENI, per germline. The CDR3 nucleotides read TGTGCCAGCTCACCAACAGAGAGCAATCAGCCCCAGCATTTT. Its protein is CASSPTESNQPQHF.

The V call is TRBV5-1, the J call TRBJ1-1; D may be TRBD1 (6 bases). Trimming removed 0 bases at V and 1 base at J, with 7 bases between. Germline loops: CDR1 SGHRS, CDR2 YFSETQ. This CDR3 has 14 residues. DNA for the CDR3: TGCGCCAGCAGCTTGGGGGACAAGAACACTGAAGCTTTCTTT. It is translated as CASSLGDKNTEAFF. The full variable domain, rest sourced from reference TRBV5-1 and TRBJ1-1, is KAGVTQTPRYLIKTRGQQVTLSCSPISGHRSVSWYQQTPGQGLQFLFEYFSETQRNKGNFPGRFSGRQFSNSRSEMNVSTLELGDSALYLCASSLGDKNTEAFFGQGTRLTVV.

The chain couples TRBV21-1 to TRBJ1-5. TRBV21-1 is recorded as a pseudogene. This CDR3 has 13 residues. CDR3 DNA sequence: TGTGCCCCGCGGGTACCGGGAATACAGCCCCAGCATTTT. Translating gives CAPRVPGIQPQHF.